A selection of T cell receptor beta chains follows, all from one sample in a study of cytomegalovirus exposure and HLA in healthy donors. Generated by immunoSEQ multiplex PCR, the TCRdb table keeps only in-frame clones and is missing some. Of over 200,000 clones listed, approximately 83% are singletons. Sequencing input: PBMCs. These receptor sequences come from a woman aged 30 to 39 in good health and CMV-seropositive. The CDR3 runs from the conserved cysteine through the conserved F or W. The D gene is left open where the match is weak. The listing skips clone size in some rows; elsewhere it reads once, few, many or a size class.

TRBJ1-1	16	TRBV27	TRBD1	-	TGTGCCAGCAGTTTAGGGCCAGGGGGCATGCACACTGAAGCTTTCTTT	CASSLGPGGMHTEAFF
TRBJ2-5	13	TRBV30	-	-	TGTGCCTGGACTGACGGAAACCAAGAGACCCAGTACTTC	CAWTDGNQETQYF
TRBJ1-3	15	TRBV11-2	TRBD1	few	TGTGCCAGCAGCTCGCAGACAGGGGCTGGAAACACCATATATTTT	CASSSQTGAGNTIYF
TRBJ2-7	12	TRBV28	-	-	TGTGCCAGCAGTCTCGACCGATTCGAGCAGTACTTC	CASSLDRFEQYF
TRBJ2-7	15	TRBV4-3	TRBD2	-	TGCGCCAGCAGCCAAGATTGGCCTAGCGGCCTCGAGCAGTACTTC	CASSQDWPSGLEQYF
TRBJ1-4	14	TRBV9	-	-	TGTGCCAGCGGGAGGAGTGCAACTAATGAAAAACTGTTTTTT	CASGRSATNEKLFF
TRBJ2-6	14	TRBV27	-	-	TGTGCCAGCAGTCTTAACAAGGGGGCCAACGTCCTGACTTTC	CASSLNKGANVLTF
TRBJ2-5	13	TRBV7-9	TRBD1	-	TGTGCCAGCAGCTGGGGGACAGAAGAGACCCAGTACTTC	CASSWGTEETQYF
TRBJ2-1	10	TRBV25-1	-	many	TGTGCCAGCAGTGGATGTGAGCAGTTCTTC	CASSGCEQFF
TRBJ1-1	15	TRBV28	-	-	TGTGCCAGCACGAAAAGAGGCAGGGGGAACACTGAAGCTTTCTTT	CASTKRGRGNTEAFF
TRBJ2-7	15	TRBV28	TRBD1	-	TGTGCCAGCAGATATCGGACAGGGGGCTCTTACGAGCAGTACTTC	CASRYRTGGSYEQYF
TRBJ1-3	13	TRBV5-4	TRBD1	once	TGTGCCAGCAGCTCGGGGACAGGGAACACCATATATTTT	CASSSGTGNTIYF
TRBJ2-7	15	TRBV27	TRBD1	-	TGTGCCAGCAGCAACCGGGCAGGGGGTCCCTACGAGCAGTACTTC	CASSNRAGGPYEQYF
TRBJ2-5	16	TRBV29-1	-	-	TGCAGCGTTGGCCTTTTAACAGGGAGTCAACGAGAGACCCAGTACTTC	CSVGLLTGSQRETQYF
TRBJ2-4	16	TRBV27	-	-	TGTGCCAGCAGTCCTCGGACAGTTTTAGCCAAAAACATTCAGTACTTC	CASSPRTVLAKNIQYF
TRBJ2-7	14	TRBV10-3	TRBD1	-	TGTGCCATCAGTCAGGGGGCTCTTTCCGGCGAGCAGTACTTC	CAISQGALSGEQYF
TRBJ1-2	12	TRBV28	-	-	TGTGCCAGCAGTCTTTCTTCGAGGGGCTACACCTTC	CASSLSSRGYTF
TRBJ2-2	16	TRBV6-4	TRBD2	-	TGTGCCAGCAGTTTAGCGGGAGATCTTTTCGCCGGGGAGCTGTTTTTT	CASSLAGDLFAGELFF
TRBJ2-2	14	TRBV25-1	TRBD1	-	TGTGCCAGCAGTGGGACAGGGGGCCTCGGGGAGCTGTTTTTT	CASSGTGGLGELFF
TRBJ2-2	13	TRBV9	-	-	TGTGCCAGCAGCAGCCGGGAGTACGGGGAGCTGTTTTTT	CASSSREYGELFF
TRBJ2-7	17	TRBV11-1	TRBD2	-	TGTGCCAGCAGCTTACTAGCGGGAGGGCCGAAGTACCACGAGCAGTACTTC	CASSLLAGGPKYHEQYF
TRBJ1-1	11	TRBV19	-	-	TGTGCCAGTAGTATATACAATGAAGCTTTCTTT	CASSIYNEAFF
TRBJ1-4	15	TRBV6-5	-	-	TGTGCCAGCAGTTACACAGGAACAACTAATGAAAAACTGTTTTTT	CASSYTGTTNEKLFF
TRBJ2-2	14	TRBV2	-	-	TGTGCCAGCAGTGAAGTGACTAGAGGCGGGGAGCTGTTTTTT	CASSEVTRGGELFF
TRBJ1-1	14	TRBV7-9	-	-	TGTGCCAGCAGCTTAGCCCCGGGGGTTGGTGAAGCTTTCTTT	CASSLAPGVGEAFF
TRBJ2-3	14	TRBV28	-	-	TGTGCCAGCACTATTGAGCGGATCACAGATACGCAGTATTTT	CASTIERITDTQYF
TRBJ2-2	16	TRBV15	-	-	TGTGCCACCAGCAGAGGGTCGGGGTCGAACACCGGGGAGCTGTTTTTT	CATSRGSGSNTGELFF
TRBJ2-7	13	TRBV29-1	-	-	TGCAGCGCAGTCGACTCCGCAGGCTACGAGCAGTACTTC	CSAVDSAGYEQYF
TRBJ1-2	11	TRBV10-3	-	-	TGTGCCATCAGGGGACCTCATGGCTACACCTTC	CAIRGPHGYTF
TRBJ1-2	16	TRBV28	TRBD1	-	TGTGCCAGCAGTCCCCAATCTTGGGGACAGGGGCCCGGCTACACCTTC	CASSPQSWGQGPGYTF
TRBJ1-2	13	TRBV30	-	-	TGTGCCTCCCGGGCCGAAGACTACTATGGCTACACCTTC	CASRAEDYYGYTF
TRBJ1-3	12	TRBV5-1	-	-	TGCGCCAGCAGCTTAGAAGGAAACACCATATATTTT	CASSLEGNTIYF
TRBJ2-6	17	TRBV28	-	once	TGTGCCAGCAGTCCTCCTCTGAGGGACTCTGGGGCCAACGTCCTGACTTTC	CASSPPLRDSGANVLTF
TRBJ2-1	13	TRBV29-1	TRBD1	-	TGCAGCGTTGGACAGGGATCCTACAATGAGCAGTTCTTC	CSVGQGSYNEQFF
TRBJ2-6	14	TRBV6-5	-	few	TGTGCCAGCAGTTACAACTCTGGGGCCAACGTCCTGACTTTC	CASSYNSGANVLTF
TRBJ2-3	13	TRBV6-5	TRBD2	once	TGTGCCAGCAGTTTCAGACTAGCGGATACGCAGTATTTT	CASSFRLADTQYF
TRBJ2-5	16	TRBV9	TRBD1	-	TGTGCCAGCAGCCCCATCCAGGGGGCCTTAGAAGAGACCCAGTACTTC	CASSPIQGALEETQYF
TRBJ2-7	13	TRBV18	TRBD1	-	TGTGCCAGCTCCCCCGGGACAGGGTTCGAGCAGTACTTC	CASSPGTGFEQYF
TRBJ2-1	15	TRBV6-5	TRBD1	-	TGTGCCAGCAGCCCCGACAGGGACACCTACAATGAGCAGTTCTTC	CASSPDRDTYNEQFF
TRBJ1-2	14	TRBV19	-	-	TGTGCCAGTAGTATAACGGTAGCTAACTATGGCTACACCTTC	CASSITVANYGYTF
TRBJ2-7	17	TRBV13	TRBD1	-	TGTGCCAGCAGCCCCGGGACAGGGGGTTCGGTCTCCTACGAGCAGTACTTC	CASSPGTGGSVSYEQYF
TRBJ2-2	13	TRBV6-1	-	-	TGTGCCAGCAGTGAAGTGAAGTACGGGGAGCTGTTTTTT	CASSEVKYGELFF
TRBJ1-5	13	TRBV27	-	-	TGTGCCAGCGGACTCTCGGGGGCCCAGCCCCAGCATTTT	CASGLSGAQPQHF
TRBJ2-4	14	TRBV25-1	-	-	TGTGCCAGCAGTGCCCGGGACACAAGAAACATTCAGTACTTC	CASSARDTRNIQYF
TRBJ1-2	15	TRBV6-5	-	-	TGTGCCAGCAGTTACTCGACGGCAGGGGAGTATGGCTACACCTTC	CASSYSTAGEYGYTF
TRBJ2-5	15	TRBV5-1	-	-	TGCGCCAGCAGCTGGACGGACAGTTTAGGAGAGACCCAGTACTTC	CASSWTDSLGETQYF
TRBJ2-3	16	TRBV9	TRBD2	-	TGTGCCAGCAGCGTAGACCTAGCGGGGAGCACAGATACGCAGTATTTT	CASSVDLAGSTDTQYF
TRBJ2-2	16	TRBV2	TRBD2	-	TGTGCCAGCAGTGTAGCTAGCGGGAGAAACACCGGGGAGCTGTTTTTT	CASSVASGRNTGELFF
TRBJ1-5	14	TRBV4-1	-	once	TGCGCCAGCAGCCAACTGGGTAGCAATCAGCCCCAGCATTTT	CASSQLGSNQPQHF
TRBJ2-7	13	TRBV5-1	-	-	TGCGCCAGCAGGTTCAGTGAAGGGTACGAGCAGTACTTC	CASRFSEGYEQYF
TRBJ1-2	13	TRBV6-5	-	-	TGTGCCAGCAGCCCCACGACGACCGGAGGCTACACCTTC	CASSPTTTGGYTF
TRBJ2-5	14	TRBV29-1	-	-	TGCAGCGTTGAAGACAGGCCCACCATGGAGACCCAGTACTTC	CSVEDRPTMETQYF
TRBJ2-2	16	TRBV7-9	-	few	TGTGCCAGCAGCTCACCACAGCGAGGGGCCACCGGGGAGCTGTTTTTT	CASSSPQRGATGELFF
TRBJ1-2	16	TRBV5-5	-	-	TGTGCCAGCAGGAGGACCCTGAACGGAGCTAACTATGGCTACACCTTC	CASRRTLNGANYGYTF
TRBJ1-1	14	TRBV11-3	-	-	TGTGCCAGCAGCTTAAGGGGATTGAACACTGAAGCTTTCTTT	CASSLRGLNTEAFF
TRBJ1-2	13	TRBV19	-	few	TGTGCCAGTAGTAACATCCAAGGCTATGGCTACACCTTC	CASSNIQGYGYTF
TRBJ1-4	14	TRBV28	TRBD1	-	TGTGCCAGCAGTCCCAATACAGGGGTCGAAAAACTGTTTTTT	CASSPNTGVEKLFF
TRBJ1-5	15	TRBV4-1	-	-	TGCGCCAGCAGCCAAGATGAGGGGCGCAATCAGCCCCAGCATTTT	CASSQDEGRNQPQHF
TRBJ2-1	14	TRBV27	-	-	TGTGCCAGCAGTAGGATTGCCTCCTACAATGAGCAGTTCTTC	CASSRIASYNEQFF
TRBJ2-7	15	TRBV27	-	-	TGTGCCAGCAGTCTTAGGGCAGGCGGGTTGTACGAGCAGTACTTC	CASSLRAGGLYEQYF